Described below is a single TCR beta chain sequence and its context. This sample was taken from a study of T cell changes during pregnancy in multiple sclerosis. The CDR3 runs 12 residues. V trimming: 5 bases; J trimming: 8 bases; junction bases outside the gene matches: 5. Germline CDR1 and CDR2: MNHEY and SVGAGI. The method was immunoSEQ multiplex PCR; TCRdb's version includes in-frame clones alone and lacks a portion of them. The table records about 66,000 clones, roughly 91% of them present only once. This receptor was identified in a female donor with multiple sclerosis, enrolled in a pregnancy study. The chain combines TRBV6-5 with TRBJ1-1; TRBD1 aligns across 7 bases. The material sequenced was CD8+ T cells from peripheral blood mononuclear cells, taken before pregnancy. CDR3 in DNA: TGTGCCAGCAGTCATGACAGGGTCGAAGCTTTCTTT. Translating gives CASSHDRVEAFF.